Within the sample, the clone carrying this T cell receptor beta chain is medium-sized. The data derive from a study of blood T cell repertoires in COVID-19. Background on the study: Material from acute and convalescent COVID-19 was sourced from the United States, Italy and Spain. In each case, the material was cDNA or gDNA derived from T cells, B-cell-depleted T cells, or PBMCs.

V gave up 6 bases and J gave up 4 bases; unmatched junction bases: 10. CDR1 is MNHGY and CDR2 is SAAAGT in the germline V gene. The CDR3 totals 15 residues. Authors' methods: Reference gene primer amplification in the assay estimated nucleated cell counts. Sequencing used immunoSEQ multiplex PCR; TCRdb keeps in-frame clones, though not all of them. V, J and clone size are those of that table, while D and trimming were read from the DNA. The sample consists of 91,000 or so clones, roughly four fifths of them appearing once. This sequence originates from a man between 50 and 59 years old with active or convalescent COVID-19. The rearrangement joins TRBV6-8 to TRBJ2-7; TRBD1 matches at 9 bases. The sequenced sample was peripheral blood. CDR3 bases: TGTGCCAGCAGACCCGACAGGGGGTGGATTTACGAGCAGTACTTC. Residues: CASRPDRGWIYEQYF.